This entry lists 19 T cell receptor beta chains sequenced from one sample in a study of blood T cells in healthy people across ages. A J-beta primer mix and a sample-barcoded 5' primer were used in a second PCR of about 7 to 11 cycles. TCRdb processed the 5' RACE reads anew with MiXCR; each CDR3 protein has one entry. The table includes about 1.4 million distinct CDR3 sequences, approximately 59% detected once. Source material: blood. The receptors stem from a man between 18 and 35 years old in good health.

Only a few counts were recorded for this clonotype. V and J are TRBV4-2 and TRBJ2-4; 8 bases map to TRBD2. TRBJ2-7 explains the end of the DNA better; the J call may be wrong. Looked up from germline, CDR1 is LGHNA and CDR2 is YNFKEQ. This CDR3 has 17 amino acids. CDR3 protein: CASSQVGSGGLYYEQYF. The CDR3, as DNA: TGTGCCAGCAGCCAAGTTGGGAGCGGGGGACTCTACTACGAGCAGTACTTC.

This chain uses TRBV27 with TRBJ2-7, with 7 positions matching TRBD1. The J call is in doubt because the DNA end fits TRBJ2-5 better. Germline CDR1 and CDR2: MNHEY and SMNVEV (reference sequence). CDR3 length equals 16 residues. The CDR3 DNA is TGTGCCAGCAGTCAATCGACAGGGTTCGAAGGAGAGACCCAGTACTTC. Residues: CASSQSTGFEGETQYF.

In regard to this clonotype: A read error may account for a junction end that differs from germline. The rearrangement links TRBV24-1 to TRBJ2-3, with 12 bases matching TRBD1. The CDR3 sequence is 17 residues long. Germline CDR1 and CDR2: KGHDR and SFDVKD. The CDR3 DNA reads as TGTACCACCAGTGATTCCTGGGACAGGGGGCAACTGAATACGCAGTATTTT. Encoded protein: CTTSDSWDRGQLNTQYF.

The chain links TRBV11-2 to TRBJ2-3, with 8 positions matching TRBD2. The V gene end was trimmed by 1 base and the J gene end by 4 bases; junction bases not matched to a gene: 10. Germline V gives CDR1 SGHAT, CDR2 FQNNGV. This CDR3 has 17 amino acids. The CDR3 region has the DNA TGTGCCAGCAGCTTAGGGAGTACGGGAGGGCCTGCAGATACGCAGTATTTT. It encodes CASSLGSTGGPADTQYF.

This sequence joins TRBV24-1 and TRBJ2-7, with 7 bases identical to TRBD2. The end of the DNA aligns better with TRBJ2-5, so the J call may be wrong. The CDR3 loop spans 14 amino acids. Germline V lookup: CDR1 KGHDR, CDR2 SFDVKD. The DNA for the CDR3 is TGTGCCACCAGTCCACGGGGAGGGCGAGAGACCCAGTACTTC. Amino acid sequence: CATSPRGGRETQYF.

This chain connects TRBV6-5 to TRBJ2-3; the D gene could be TRBD1 or TRBD2 (5 bases each). The CDR3 has 15 amino acids. Looked up from germline, CDR1 is MNHEY and CDR2 is SVGAGI. Trimming shortened V by 11 bases and J by 4 bases, and 22 bases separated the two germline ends. CDR3 region: CAASNQGGLSDTQYF. The CDR3 DNA is TGTGCCGCCTCGAACCAGGGCGGACTTTCAGATACGCAGTATTTT.

Only a few counts were recorded for this clonotype. V gene TRBV6-5 combines with J gene TRBJ2-6, with unresolved D. Germline lookup yields CDR1 MNHEY and CDR2 SVGAGI. The germline V and J ends were trimmed by 5 bases and 0 bases, with 11 bases remaining between them. The CDR3 spans 16 residues. CDR3 in amino acids: CASSRDIGSGANVLTF. The CDR3 bases are TGTGCCAGCAGTCGCGACATCGGCTCTGGGGCCAACGTCCTGACTTTC.

The chain employs TRBV20-1 and TRBJ1-1; 9 bases match TRBD1. The CDR3 contains 13 residues. Germline values: CDR1 DFQATT, CDR2 SNEGSKA (reference sequence). Losses at the gene ends were 3 bases for V and 3 bases for J; bases not matched to a gene: 2. The CDR3 sequence is CSASRDRDTEAFF. CDR3 bases: TGCAGTGCTAGCCGGGACAGGGACACTGAAGCTTTCTTT.

V gene TRBV7-9 combines with J gene TRBJ1-1, with no clear D. Per germline, CDR1 SEHNR and CDR2 FQNEAQ (reference sequence). This CDR3 is built from 14 residues. The V end was cut by 4 bases, the J end by 5 bases, with 14 bases between. The CDR3 region has the DNA TGTGCCAGCAGCTCCCCGGGAGGGCGAACTGAAGCTTTCTTT. It codes for CASSSPGGRTEAFF. The full variable domain, its missing parts supplied by reference TRBV7-9 and TRBJ1-1, is DTGVSQNPRHKITKRGQNVTFRCDPISEHNRLYWYRQTLGQGPEFLTYFQNEAQLEKSRLLSDRFSAERPKGSFSTLEIQRTEQGDSAMYLCASSSPGGRTEAFFGQGTRLTVV.

Only a few counts were recorded for this clonotype. The gene calls are TRBV27 and TRBJ2-7; D remains ambiguous. The CDR3 covers 13 residues. Germline V gene sequence: CDR1 MNHEY, CDR2 SMNVEV (reference sequence). V lost 5 bases, J lost 7 bases, and 15 bases lay in between. The CDR3 spells CASSVGRSYEQYF. CDR3 nucleotides: TGTGCCAGCAGTGTCGGTCGGAGTTATGAGCAGTACTTC.

V usage is TRBV6-2 or TRBV6-3 and J usage is TRBJ2-7, with 8 nucleotides matching TRBD1. The CDR3 sequence is 16 residues long. V shed 3 bases and J 3 bases; nucleotides not matched to a gene: 10. Germline V gene data show CDR1 as MNHEY and CDR2 as SVGEGT. The CDR3 spells CASSYYLGQAFYEQYF. The CDR3, as DNA: TGTGCCAGCAGTTATTATCTGGGACAGGCCTTCTACGAGCAGTACTTC.

The V and J genes are TRBV20-1 and TRBJ2-7; 7 bases match TRBD2. Germline V lookup: CDR1 DFQATT, CDR2 SNEGSKA (reference sequence). The ends lost 4 bases at V and 0 bases at J; junction bases unmatched: 9. This CDR3 region has 15 residues. In DNA form, the CDR3 reads TGCAGTGCTATTGGCCGGGAGGAACCCTCCTACGAGCAGTACTTC. Its translation: CSAIGREEPSYEQYF.

This clonotype was seen many times. The rearrangement links TRBV10-3 to TRBJ2-1; tentatively, D is TRBD2 (6 bases). CDR3 size: 13 residues. V lost 5 bases, J lost 8 bases, and 13 bases lay in between. CDR1 and CDR2 from the germline V gene are ENHRY and SYGVKD. CDR3 amino acids: CAISSGAPYEQFF. CDR3 in DNA: TGTGCCATCAGTTCGGGAGCGCCGTATGAGCAGTTCTTC.

The CDR3 DNA reads TGTGCCAGCAGTTTATCGAAACAGGACGAGCAGTACTTC. Amino acid sequence: CASSLSKQDEQYF. This rearrangement joins TRBV27 to TRBJ2-5; D perhaps matches TRBD1 (5 bases). The end of the DNA is better explained by TRBJ2-7, so the J call may be wrong. The CDR3 has 13 amino acids. Germline V CDR1 and CDR2: MNHEY, SMNVEV (reference sequence).

This chain uses TRBV7-9 with TRBJ2-3, with 7 bases fitting TRBD2. From germline, CDR1 is SEHNR and CDR2 FQNEAQ (reference sequence). CDR3 length: 15 amino acids. The V and J ends lost 5 bases and 4 bases, in that order; junction bases with no gene match: 9. The CDR3 nucleotides are TGTGCCAGCAGCACCCCTAGCGGAAGCGCAGATACGCAGTATTTT. This gives the protein CASSTPSGSADTQYF.

The rearrangement joins TRBV7-2 to TRBJ2-3, with unresolved D. The CDR3 runs 15 residues. Germline CDR1 is SGHTA and CDR2 is FQGNSA. Trimming shortened V by 3 bases and J by 0 bases, and 10 bases separated the two germline ends. CDR3 nucleotides: TGTGCCAGCAGCTTCTACGGACGAAGCACAGATACGCAGTATTTT. It is translated as CASSFYGRSTDTQYF.

The chain has TRBV20-1 and TRBJ2-1; D not certain. Gene TRBJ2-7 matches the end of the DNA better, so the J call may be wrong. Per germline, CDR1 DFQATT and CDR2 SNEGSKA (reference sequence). The CDR3 length is 15 residues. The CDR3 DNA follows: TGCAGTGCCAAGGGCGGTAGTCTATATCCCTACGAGCAGTACTTC. This gives the protein CSAKGGSLYPYEQYF.

The CDR3 DNA sequence: TGTGCCAGCAGCCAAGGATTCCGGGAACTAGCCAAAAACATTCAGTACTTC. This gives the protein CASSQGFRELAKNIQYF. The chain joins TRBV4-2 to TRBJ2-4; the D gene is possibly TRBD2 (5 bases). The V gene lost 1 base and the J gene lost 0 bases, with 13 bases spanning the gap. The CDR3 runs to 17 residues. In germline, CDR1 is LGHNA, CDR2 YNFKEQ.

This clonotype was found a few times. V and J are TRBV11-1 and TRBJ2-7; D is ambiguous. The V gene's germline CDR1 is SGHAT and CDR2 FQDESV (reference sequence). The CDR3 has 13 amino acids. The ends were cut back, 6 bases at V and 4 bases at J, with 13 bases in the middle. CDR3 DNA: TGTGCCAGCAGTCCATCGCGGCCATACGAGCAGTACTTC. Amino acids: CASSPSRPYEQYF.